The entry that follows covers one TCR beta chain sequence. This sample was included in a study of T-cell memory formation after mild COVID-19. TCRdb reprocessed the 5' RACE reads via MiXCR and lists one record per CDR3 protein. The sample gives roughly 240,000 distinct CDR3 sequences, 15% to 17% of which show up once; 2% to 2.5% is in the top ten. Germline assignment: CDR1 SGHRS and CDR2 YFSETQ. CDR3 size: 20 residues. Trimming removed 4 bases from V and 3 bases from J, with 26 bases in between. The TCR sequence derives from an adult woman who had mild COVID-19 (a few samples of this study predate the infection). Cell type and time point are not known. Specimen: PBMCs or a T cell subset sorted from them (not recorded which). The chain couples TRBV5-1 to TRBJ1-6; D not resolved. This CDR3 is CASSLVDLTSLGYYNSPLHF. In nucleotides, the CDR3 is TGCGCCAGCAGCCTGGTTGACCTAACGTCCTTGGGCTACTATAATTCACCCCTCCACTTT.